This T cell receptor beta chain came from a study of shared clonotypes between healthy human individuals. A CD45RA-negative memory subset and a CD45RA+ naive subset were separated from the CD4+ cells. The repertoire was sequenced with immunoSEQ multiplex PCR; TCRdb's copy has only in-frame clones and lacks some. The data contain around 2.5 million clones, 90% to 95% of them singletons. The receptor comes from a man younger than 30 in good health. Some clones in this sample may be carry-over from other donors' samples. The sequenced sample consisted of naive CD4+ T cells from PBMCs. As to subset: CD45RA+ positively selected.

The CDR3 protein is CASGGYNEQFF. The CDR3 bases are TGTGCCTCGGGGGGTTACAATGAGCAGTTCTTC. The rearrangement uses TRBV9 and TRBJ2-1; 7 bases match TRBD2. Trimming cost V 10 bases and J 4 bases; bases outside gene matches: 2. Germline loops: CDR1 SGDLS, CDR2 YYNGEE. The CDR3 has 11 residues.